The clone carrying this T cell receptor (beta chain) was seen only a few times. Its cognate antigen is unknown. The data belong to a study of T cells in Graves' hyperthyroidism and ophthalmopathy. Study-wide background: Peripheral blood was collected at initial diagnosis, before any treatment.

There were TCR beta CDR3 regions amplified from RNA transcripts. With the HTBI primer set, the TCR CDR3 went through a first round of RT-PCR. TCRdb reanalysed the multiplex PCR reads using MiXCR and keeps one entry per CDR3 protein. Among hundreds of thousands of distinct CDR3 sequences listed, 15% to 20% were seen once. For ophthalmopathy patients, the Clinical Activity Score was at least 3 and the NOSPECS grade at least 4; duration was under 3 months. Study results and limitations: Appearing also in blood were most of the thyroid clonotypes expanded above 0.001. A median 6.5 months before onset, the model predicted ophthalmopathy.

Sequencing was performed on blood. The TCR was taken from a man aged 35 to 55 with Graves' ophthalmopathy.

The DNA of the CDR3 is TGTGCCAGCAGTTCAAATTGGTACCAAGAGACCCAGTACTTC. Translation: CASSSNWYQETQYF. This chain uses TRBV27 with TRBJ2-5; D is unclear. CDR1 is MNHEY, CDR2 SMNVEV, per germline (reference sequence). This CDR3 has 14 amino acids. Trimming cost V 4 bases and J 0 bases, with 9 bases left between them.